The T cell receptor beta chain under discussion was sequenced for a study of cytomegalovirus exposure and HLA in healthy donors. Overall study findings and caveats: For cytomegalovirus status, the classifier reportedly gave diagnoses with high specificity and sensitivity. According to a subsequent analysis, TCR clusters identified in the first cohort showed a tendency to co-occur across the 100 to 150 validation repertoires. Cytomegalovirus association was assigned to more than 150 TCR beta chains.

V lost 3 bases and J 3 bases, leaving 13 bases between the germline ends. This CDR3 is built from 14 residues. CDR1 SGHRS and CDR2 YFSETQ come from the germline V gene. It was the approximately 110-subject validation cohort, separate from the approximately 620-subject first cohort, to which the donors belonged. Concerning this clone: Its matching antigen is unknown.

Profiling relied on immunoSEQ multiplex PCR, and the TCRdb table lists in-frame clones only, not all of them. The repertoire holds about 330,000 clones, with about 90% as singletons. This clonotype was sampled from a woman between 25 and 40 years old in good health and CMV-seropositive. Sequencing was carried out using PBMCs. The chain couples TRBV5-1 to TRBJ2-7; D is undetermined. CDR3 coding DNA: TGCGCCAGCAGCTCGAGCGTATCCCTCTACGAGCAGTACTTC. Its translation is CASSSSVSLYEQYF. Full variable domain (remainder filled in from reference TRBV5-1 and TRBJ2-7): KAGVTQTPRYLIKTRGQQVTLSCSPISGHRSVSWYQQTPGQGLQFLFEYFSETQRNKGNFPGRFSGRQFSNSRSEMNVSTLELGDSALYLCASSSSVSLYEQYFGPGTRLTVT.